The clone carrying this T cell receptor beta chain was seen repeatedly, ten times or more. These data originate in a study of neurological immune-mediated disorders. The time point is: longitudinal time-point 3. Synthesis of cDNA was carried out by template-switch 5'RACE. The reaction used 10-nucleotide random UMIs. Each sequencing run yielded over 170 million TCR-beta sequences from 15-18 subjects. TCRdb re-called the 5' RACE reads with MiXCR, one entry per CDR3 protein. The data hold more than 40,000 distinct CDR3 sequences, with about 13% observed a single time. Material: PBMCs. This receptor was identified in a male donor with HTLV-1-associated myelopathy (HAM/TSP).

CDR3 sequence: CASSLIPGGAYGYTF. CDR3 DNA sequence: TGTGCCAGCAGCTTAATCCCAGGGGGAGCCTATGGCTACACCTTC. The chain links TRBV7-3 to TRBJ1-2, with 7 positions matching TRBD1. Germline V lookup: CDR1 SGHTA, CDR2 FQGTGA. CDR3 length equals 15 residues. J lost 4 bases, V lost 1 base, and 6 bases had no gene match.